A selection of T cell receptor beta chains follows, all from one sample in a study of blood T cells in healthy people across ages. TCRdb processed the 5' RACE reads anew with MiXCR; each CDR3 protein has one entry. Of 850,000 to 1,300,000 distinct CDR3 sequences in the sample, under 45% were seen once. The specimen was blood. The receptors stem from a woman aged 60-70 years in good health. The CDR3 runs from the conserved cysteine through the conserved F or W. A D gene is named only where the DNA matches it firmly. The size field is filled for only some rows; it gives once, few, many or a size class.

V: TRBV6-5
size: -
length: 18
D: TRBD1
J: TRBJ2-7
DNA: TGTGCCAGCAGTTACTTCCCCCCCGAGACAGGGATGGTCTACGAGCAGTACTTC
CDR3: CASSYFPPETGMVYEQYF

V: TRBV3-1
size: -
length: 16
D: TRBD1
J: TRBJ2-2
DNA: TGTGCCAGCAGCCAAGTTGGACAGGGACGCACCGGGGAGCTGTTTTTT
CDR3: CASSQVGQGRTGELFF

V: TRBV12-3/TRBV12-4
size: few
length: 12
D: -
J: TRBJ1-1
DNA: TGTGCCAGCAGTTCAGGACAAGCTGAAGCTTTCTTT
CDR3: CASSSGQAEAFF

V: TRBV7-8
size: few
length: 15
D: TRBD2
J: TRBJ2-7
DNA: TGTGCCAGCGGCAAAACCGGGACTAGTGGTTACGAGCAGTACTTC
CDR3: CASGKTGTSGYEQYF

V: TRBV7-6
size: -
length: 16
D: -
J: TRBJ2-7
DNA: TGTGCCAGCAGCCCACATTGGCGAGAGAGCTCCTACGAGCAGTACTTC
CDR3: CASSPHWRESSYEQYF

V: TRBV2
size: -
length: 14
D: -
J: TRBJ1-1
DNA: TGTGCCAGCAGAGGGGACACCTTGAACACTGAAGCTTTCTTT
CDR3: CASRGDTLNTEAFF

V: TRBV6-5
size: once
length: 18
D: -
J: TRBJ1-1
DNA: TGTGCCAGCAGTTTTGTGCCTAAACCGACTCTAGTCAACACTGAAGCTTTCTTT
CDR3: CASSFVPKPTLVNTEAFF

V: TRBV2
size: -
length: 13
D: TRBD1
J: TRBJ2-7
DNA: TGTGCCAGCCGGGACAGGGCCACCTACGAGCAGTACTTC
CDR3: CASRDRATYEQYF

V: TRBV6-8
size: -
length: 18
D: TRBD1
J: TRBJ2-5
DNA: TGTGCCAGCAGTTACTCTTGGGGGAGACAGGGGGCCCTTGGGACCCAGTACTTC
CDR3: CASSYSWGRQGALGTQYF

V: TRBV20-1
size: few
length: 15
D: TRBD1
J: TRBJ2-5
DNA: TGCAGTGCTGTAGCTCCTACAGGGGGCCAAGAGACCCAGTACTTC
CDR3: CSAVAPTGGQETQYF

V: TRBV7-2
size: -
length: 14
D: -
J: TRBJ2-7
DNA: TGTGCCAGCAGCTATGAGGGGACGGCCTCTCAGCAGTACTTC
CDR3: CASSYEGTASQQYF

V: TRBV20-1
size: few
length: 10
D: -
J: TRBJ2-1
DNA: TGCAGTGCCTCCGGCTATGAGCAGTTCTTC
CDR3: CSASGYEQFF

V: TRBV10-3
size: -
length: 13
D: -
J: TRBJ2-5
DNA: TGTGCCATCAGTGAGTCGATTTCCAGGGAGCAGTACTTC
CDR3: CAISESISREQYF

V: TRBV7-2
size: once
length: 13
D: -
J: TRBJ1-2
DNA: TGTGCCAGCAGTCGGGACGCTTCCTTAGGCTACACCTTC
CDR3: CASSRDASLGYTF

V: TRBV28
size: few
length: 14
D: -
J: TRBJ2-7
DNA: TGTGCCAGCAGTTTGACGGAGAGGCAGCACGAGCAGTACTTC
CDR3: CASSLTERQHEQYF

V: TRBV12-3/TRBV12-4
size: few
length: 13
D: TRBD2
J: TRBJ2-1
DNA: TGTGCCAGCAAAGCGGGAGCATACAATGAGCAGTTCTTC
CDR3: CASKAGAYNEQFF

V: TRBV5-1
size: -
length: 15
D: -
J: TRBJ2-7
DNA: TGCGCCAGCAGCTTCGGAGGTAGCTCCTACAATGAGCAGTACTTC
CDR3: CASSFGGSSYNEQYF

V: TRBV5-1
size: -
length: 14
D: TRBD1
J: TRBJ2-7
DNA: TGCGCCAGCAGCGGGGGACAGGGACTTCACGAGCAGTACTTC
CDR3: CASSGGQGLHEQYF

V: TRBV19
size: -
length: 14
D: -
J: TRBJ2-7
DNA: TGTGCCACCAGTGGACGAGCGGGCTCCTACGAGCAGTACTTC
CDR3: CATSGRAGSYEQYF

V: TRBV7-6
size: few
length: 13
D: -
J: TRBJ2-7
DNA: TGTGCCAGCAGCTTTACAGGGAGTAGCGAGCAGTACTTC
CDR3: CASSFTGSSEQYF

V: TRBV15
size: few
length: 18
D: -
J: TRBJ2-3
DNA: TGTGCCACCAGCAGAGATCTTCAGACTAGCAGGGGATCGGATACGCAGTATTTT
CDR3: CATSRDLQTSRGSDTQYF

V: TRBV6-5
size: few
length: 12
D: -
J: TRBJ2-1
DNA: TGTGCCAGCAGTTCTACCTTGAATGAGCAGTTCTTC
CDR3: CASSSTLNEQFF

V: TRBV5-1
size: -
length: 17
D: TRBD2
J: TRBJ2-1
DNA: TGCGCCAGCAGCCAAAAGACTAGCGAGAGCTACGACAATGAGCAGTTCTTC
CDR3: CASSQKTSESYDNEQFF